This T cell receptor beta chain was captured in a study of cytomegalovirus exposure and HLA in healthy donors. Whole-study results and caveats: Earlier analysis yielded a pattern in which most TCR beta V segments were productive about 87% or about 30% of the time. Most sequenced TCRs were rare (though some public TCRs occurred in many donors).

Each donor was healthy, and each was a bone marrow donor. The ends were cut back, 0 bases at V and 0 bases at J, with 6 bases in the middle. Germline CDR1 and CDR2: MNHEY and SVGAGI. This CDR3 comprises 16 residues. Primers: 60 Vbeta forward and 13 Jbeta reverse. Produced via immunoSEQ multiplex PCR; TCRdb's table is partial and in-frame only. Found here are around 180,000 clones, roughly 78% of them singletons; the top ten hold 13%. The table lists this clone with a few counts. Antigen unknown. The same CDR3 arises from other DNA sequences in this sample as well. Sequenced material: PBMCs. The chain uses TRBV6-5 and TRBJ1-6, with D unresolved. The clonotype was recovered from a woman aged 45-65 years in good health and CMV-seropositive. The CDR3 reads CASSYSGSSYNSPLHF. CDR3 sequence (DNA): TGTGCCAGCAGTTACTCAGGGAGCTCCTATAATTCACCCCTCCACTTT.